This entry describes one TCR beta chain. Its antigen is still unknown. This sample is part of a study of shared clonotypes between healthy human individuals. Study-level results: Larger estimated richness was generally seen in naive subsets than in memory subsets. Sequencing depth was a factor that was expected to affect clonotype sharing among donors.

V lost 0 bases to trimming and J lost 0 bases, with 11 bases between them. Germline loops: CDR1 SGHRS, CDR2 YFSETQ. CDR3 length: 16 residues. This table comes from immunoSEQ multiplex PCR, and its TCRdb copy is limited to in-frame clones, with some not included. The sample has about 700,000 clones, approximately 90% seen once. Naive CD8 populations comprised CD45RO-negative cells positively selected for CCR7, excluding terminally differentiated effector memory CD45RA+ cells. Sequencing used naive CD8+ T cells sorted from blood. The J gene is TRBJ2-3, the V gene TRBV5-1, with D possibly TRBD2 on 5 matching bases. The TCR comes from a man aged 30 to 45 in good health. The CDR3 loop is CASSLALGGSTDTQYF. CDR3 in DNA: TGCGCCAGCAGCTTGGCTTTGGGCGGGAGCACAGATACGCAGTATTTT. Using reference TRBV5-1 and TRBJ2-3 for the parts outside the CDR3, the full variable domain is KAGVTQTPRYLIKTRGQQVTLSCSPISGHRSVSWYQQTPGQGLQFLFEYFSETQRNKGNFPGRFSGRQFSNSRSEMNVSTLELGDSALYLCASSLALGGSTDTQYFGPGTRLTVL.